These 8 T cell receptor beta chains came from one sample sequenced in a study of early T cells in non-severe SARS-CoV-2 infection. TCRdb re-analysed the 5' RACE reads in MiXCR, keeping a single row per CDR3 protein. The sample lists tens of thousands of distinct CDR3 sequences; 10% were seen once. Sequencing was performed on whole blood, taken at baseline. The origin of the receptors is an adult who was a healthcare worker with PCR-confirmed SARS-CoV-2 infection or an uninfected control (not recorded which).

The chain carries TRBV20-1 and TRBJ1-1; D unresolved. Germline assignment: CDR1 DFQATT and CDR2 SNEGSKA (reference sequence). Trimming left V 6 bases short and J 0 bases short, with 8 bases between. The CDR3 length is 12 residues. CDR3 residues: CSAGWVNTEAFF. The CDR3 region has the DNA TGCAGTGCAGGGTGGGTGAACACTGAAGCTTTCTTT.

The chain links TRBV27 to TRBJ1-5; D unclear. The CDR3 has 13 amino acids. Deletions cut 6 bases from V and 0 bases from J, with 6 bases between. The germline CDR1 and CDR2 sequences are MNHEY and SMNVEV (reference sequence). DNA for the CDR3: TGTGCCAGCAGACGGAATAGCAATCAGCCCCAGCATTTT. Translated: CASRRNSNQPQHF.

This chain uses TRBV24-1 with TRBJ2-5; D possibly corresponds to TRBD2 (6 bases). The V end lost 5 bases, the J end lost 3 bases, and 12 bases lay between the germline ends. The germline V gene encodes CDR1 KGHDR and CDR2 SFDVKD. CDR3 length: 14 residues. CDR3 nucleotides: TGTGCCACCAGTGGCCCCTCGGGGGAAGAGACCCAGTACTTC. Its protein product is CATSGPSGEETQYF.

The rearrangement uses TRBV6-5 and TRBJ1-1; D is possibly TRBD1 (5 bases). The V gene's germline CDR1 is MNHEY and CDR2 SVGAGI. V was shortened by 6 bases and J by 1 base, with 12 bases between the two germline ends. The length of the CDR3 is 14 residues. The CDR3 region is CASRLLRGNTEAFF. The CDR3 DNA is TGTGCCAGCAGGCTGTTAAGGGGGAACACTGAAGCTTTCTTT.

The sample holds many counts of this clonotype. The CDR3 reads CASMKQSGTDTQYF. The CDR3 DNA sequence: TGTGCCAGCATGAAGCAGAGCGGCACAGATACGCAGTATTTT. The chain employs TRBV6-2 or TRBV6-3 and TRBJ2-3; D is ambiguous. The germline V gene has CDR1 MNHEY and CDR2 SVGEGT. V lost 7 bases and J 1 base, leaving 12 bases between the germline ends. The CDR3 sequence is 14 residues long.

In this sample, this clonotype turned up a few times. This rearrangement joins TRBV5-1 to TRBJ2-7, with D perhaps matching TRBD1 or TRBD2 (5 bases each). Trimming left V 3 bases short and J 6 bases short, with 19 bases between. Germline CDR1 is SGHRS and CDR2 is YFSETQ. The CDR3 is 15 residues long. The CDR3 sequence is CASSSSQGVLVEQYF. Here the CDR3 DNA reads TGCGCCAGCAGCTCGTCCCAGGGAGTTCTGGTCGAGCAGTACTTC.

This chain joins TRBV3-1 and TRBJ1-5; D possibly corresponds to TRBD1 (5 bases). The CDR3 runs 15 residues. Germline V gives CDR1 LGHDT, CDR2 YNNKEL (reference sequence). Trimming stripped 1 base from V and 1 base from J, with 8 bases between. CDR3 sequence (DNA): TGTGCCAGCAGCCAAGGCGCAGGGAGCAATCAGCCCCAGCATTTT. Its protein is CASSQGAGSNQPQHF.

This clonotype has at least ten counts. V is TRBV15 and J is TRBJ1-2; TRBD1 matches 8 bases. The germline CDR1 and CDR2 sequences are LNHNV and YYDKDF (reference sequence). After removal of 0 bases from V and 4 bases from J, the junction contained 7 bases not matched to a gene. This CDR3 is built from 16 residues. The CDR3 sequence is CATSRDLSGTGYGYTF. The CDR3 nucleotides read TGTGCCACCAGCAGAGATCTTTCGGGGACAGGCTATGGCTACACCTTC.